The source of this TCR beta chain is a study of technical replicates of blood from a handful of donors. This CDR3 region has 14 residues. Germline assignment: CDR1 SGHRS and CDR2 YFSETQ. V lost 4 bases to trimming and J lost 2 bases, with 12 bases between them. Sequenced by immunoSEQ multiplex PCR; TCRdb stores in-frame clones only, minus some. The sample records some 77,000 clones, over 75% being singletons. This sequence originates from a human donor in good health. The sequenced sample consisted of T cells isolated from PBMCs. This chain uses TRBV5-1 with TRBJ2-5; perhaps TRBD1 as D (5 bases). The CDR3 nucleotides read TGCGCCAGCAGCCAAGACAGATTACAAGAGACCCAGTACTTC. Protein: CASSQDRLQETQYF.